The source of this T cell receptor (beta chain) is a study of blood T cell repertoires in COVID-19. Sequencing used immunoSEQ multiplex PCR; TCRdb keeps in-frame clones, though not all of them. The sample lists 250,000 or so clones, around 83% occurring once. Looked up from germline, CDR1 is SGHRS and CDR2 is YFSETQ. V was trimmed by 2 bases and J by 5 bases, leaving 11 bases between them. The CDR3 has 13 amino acids. Sequencing was carried out using peripheral blood. This receptor was obtained from a man aged 35-49 years who had recovered from COVID-19. This rearrangement joins TRBV5-1 to TRBJ2-7; a weak D match, TRBD2 (5 bases). The CDR3 sequence: CASSFGERDEQYF. The CDR3 DNA follows: TGCGCCAGCAGCTTTGGGGAGAGGGACGAGCAGTACTTC.